Listed here are 15 T cell receptor beta chains from one sample, sequenced in a study of early T cells in non-severe SARS-CoV-2 infection. TCRdb called the 5' RACE reads again in MiXCR, with one record for every CDR3 protein. The table lists 100,000 to 130,000 distinct CDR3 sequences, over 10% of them singletons. Sequencing was performed on whole blood. The receptors were sampled from an adult who was a healthcare worker with PCR-confirmed SARS-CoV-2 infection or an uninfected control (not recorded which).

This clonotype has more than one count but fewer than ten. V usage is TRBV20-1 and J usage is TRBJ2-1; tentative D call: TRBD1 (6 bases). Germline-derived CDR1 and CDR2 are DFQATT and SNEGSKA (reference sequence). The length of the CDR3 is 14 residues. V lost 7 bases to trimming and J lost 9 bases, with 22 bases between them. The DNA of the CDR3 is TGCAGTGGTAGCGACAGGTCCCTTCGCGCTGAGCAGTTCTTC. Encoded protein: CSGSDRSLRAEQFF.

This clonotype was observed many times. This chain links TRBV15 with TRBJ2-3; possibly TRBD1 or TRBD2 for D (5 bases each). V lost 3 bases to trimming and J lost 6 bases, with 13 bases between them. This CDR3 spans 14 amino acids. Germline lookup yields CDR1 LNHNV and CDR2 YYDKDF (reference sequence). The CDR3 coding sequence is TGTGCCACCAGCAGCCGGGGCCATGGGGATACGCAGTATTTT. Amino acids: CATSSRGHGDTQYF.

This sequence joins TRBV11-2 and TRBJ2-1, with 7 bases identical to TRBD2. Germline trimming cut 5 bases from V and 6 bases from J; bases unmatched to any gene: 4. The CDR3 sequence is 13 residues long. Germline values: CDR1 SGHAT, CDR2 FQNNGV. The CDR3 sequence: CASSPGLVNEQFF. In DNA form, the CDR3 reads TGTGCCAGCAGCCCTGGACTAGTCAATGAGCAGTTCTTC. Using reference TRBV11-2 and TRBJ2-1 for the parts outside the CDR3, the full variable domain is EAGVAQSPRYKIIEKRQSVAFWCNPISGHATLYWYQQILGQGPKLLIQFQNNGVVDDSQLPKDRFSAERLKGVDSTLKIQPAKLEDSAVYLCASSPGLVNEQFFGPGTRLTVL.

The V and J genes are TRBV27 and TRBJ1-1; unclear D gene. Germline loops: CDR1 MNHEY, CDR2 SMNVEV (reference sequence). The V end was cut by 3 bases, the J end by 0 bases, with 8 bases between. The length of the CDR3 is 14 residues. CDR3 loop: CASSLGAMNTEAFF. The CDR3 DNA reads TGTGCCAGCAGTTTGGGCGCCATGAACACTGAAGCTTTCTTT.

This clonotype occurred a few times. The chain recombines TRBV3-1 with TRBJ2-7; 9 bases align to TRBD1. V shed 8 bases and J 5 bases; nucleotides not matched to a gene: 25. Germline V CDR1 and CDR2: LGHDT, YNNKEL (reference sequence). CDR3 size: 19 residues. This CDR3 reads CASALRPGQGAPIGNEQYF. Written as DNA, the CDR3 is TGTGCCAGCGCACTCCGCCCGGGACAGGGAGCCCCTATAGGCAACGAGCAGTACTTC.

This clonotype was observed a handful of times. This sequence joins TRBV5-1 and TRBJ2-1; D call uncertain. The CDR3 covers 14 residues. Trimming pared 0 bases from V and 2 bases from J, leaving 6 bases between. Germline V CDR1 and CDR2: SGHRS, YFSETQ. The chain's CDR3 is CASSLVWTYNEQFF. The CDR3 DNA follows: TGCGCCAGCAGCTTGGTCTGGACCTACAATGAGCAGTTCTTC.

This clonotype has just a few counts. J is TRBJ1-1 and V is TRBV7-9; 8 bases are shared with TRBD1. The J segment lost 10 bases and the V segment lost 5 bases, leaving 3 bases of the junction unmatched. Germline V gene data show CDR1 as SEHNR and CDR2 as FQNEAQ (reference sequence). The CDR3 is made up of 11 amino acids. CDR3 loop: CASSPGGGAFF. The CDR3 DNA follows: TGTGCCAGCAGCCCAGGGGGCGGAGCTTTCTTT.

This clonotype has only a few counts. The V gene is TRBV20-1, the J gene TRBJ1-5; D is unresolved. The V end lost 0 bases, the J end lost 2 bases, and 8 bases lay between the germline ends. The CDR3 totals 14 residues. Germline CDR1 and CDR2: DFQATT and SNEGSKA (reference sequence). The CDR3, as DNA: TGCAGTGCTAGAGAAGGGAGCGGCAATCAGCCCCAGCATTTT. Its translation: CSAREGSGNQPQHF.

This clonotype was counted between two and nine times. The DNA of the CDR3 is TGTGCCAGCAGCTTAGAGGGGGCTAGCACCGAGCAGTACTTC. Translating gives CASSLEGASTEQYF. The V gene is TRBV7-9, the J gene TRBJ2-7, with 7 bases identical to TRBD1. This CDR3 is built from 14 residues. V gave up 1 base and J gave up 6 bases; unmatched junction bases: 6. The V gene's germline CDR1 is SEHNR and CDR2 FQNEAQ (reference sequence). Full variable domain (outside the CDR3, taken from reference TRBV7-9 and TRBJ2-7): DTGVSQNPRHKITKRGQNVTFRCDPISEHNRLYWYRQTLGQGPEFLTYFQNEAQLEKSRLLSDRFSAERPKGSFSTLEIQRTEQGDSAMYLCASSLEGASTEQYFGPGTRLTVT.

At least ten counts were recorded for this clonotype. V usage is TRBV9 and J usage is TRBJ2-3; no definite D call. The CDR3 loop spans 13 amino acids. Germline CDR1 SGDLS, CDR2 YYNGEE. The V gene lost 0 bases and the J gene lost 1 base, with 3 bases spanning the gap. The CDR3, as DNA: TGTGCCAGCAGCGTAGCTGGCACAGATACGCAGTATTTT. It codes for CASSVAGTDTQYF.

The chain joins TRBV20-1 to TRBJ2-3, with D perhaps TRBD1 (6 bases). The V gene lost 6 bases and the J gene lost 7 bases, with 14 bases spanning the gap. Germline-derived CDR1 and CDR2 are DFQATT and SNEGSKA (reference sequence). The CDR3 is 12 amino acids. Written as DNA, the CDR3 is TGCAGTGCGCGGACAGATCTTAATACGCAGTATTTT. This sequence encodes CSARTDLNTQYF.

This clonotype has at least ten counts. The V call is TRBV11-2, the J call TRBJ2-6; 7 positions agree with TRBD1. This CDR3 contains 17 residues. With V trimmed by 3 bases and J by 0 bases, 5 bases remained unmatched. The germline gives CDR1 SGHAT, CDR2 FQNNGV. CDR3 residues: CASSFPTGASGANVLTF. CDR3 sequence (DNA): TGTGCCAGCAGCTTCCCTACAGGGGCCTCTGGGGCCAACGTCCTGACTTTC. Full variable domain (remainder filled in from reference TRBV11-2 and TRBJ2-6): EAGVAQSPRYKIIEKRQSVAFWCNPISGHATLYWYQQILGQGPKLLIQFQNNGVVDDSQLPKDRFSAERLKGVDSTLKIQPAKLEDSAVYLCASSFPTGASGANVLTFGAGSRLTVL.

This clonotype was seen only a few times. This chain uses TRBV2 with TRBJ2-5; 10 nucleotides align to TRBD2. Trimming removed 6 bases from V and 3 bases from J; junction bases left unmatched: 4. The CDR3 totals 14 residues. The V gene's germline CDR1 is SNHLY and CDR2 FYNNEI. CDR3 bases: TGTGCCAGCAGAAGACTAGCGGGTGAAGAGACCCAGTACTTC. It encodes CASRRLAGEETQYF.

This clonotype showed up just a few times. J is TRBJ2-3 and V is TRBV10-3; D possibly corresponds to TRBD2 (5 bases). V was cut by 0 bases and J by 6 bases, with 7 bases left in between. The CDR3 is 13 residues long. Germline V CDR1 and CDR2: ENHRY, SYGVKD. The CDR3 is CAISESGVDTQYF. CDR3 in DNA: TGTGCCATCAGTGAGTCGGGAGTGGATACGCAGTATTTT.

This clonotype was counted between two and nine times. V usage is TRBV28 and J usage is TRBJ2-6; TRBD1 is a possible D gene (6 bases). The CDR3 is made up of 15 amino acids. Trimming shortened V by 5 bases and J by 2 bases, and 10 bases separated the two germline ends. Germline V CDR1 and CDR2: MDHEN, SYDVKM. The CDR3 reads CASSTAGAGANVLTF. CDR3 sequence (DNA): TGTGCCAGCAGTACCGCAGGGGCTGGGGCCAACGTCCTGACTTTC.